Below, 27 T cell receptor beta chains from the same sample are listed, as sequenced in a study of shared clonotypes between healthy human individuals. Assay used: immunoSEQ multiplex PCR; TCRdb lists only in-frame clones, some missing. The sample contains around 2.1 million clones, under 97% of which appear only once. The specimen was naive CD4+ T cells sorted from blood. Indicated subset: CD45RA+ positively selected. These receptors originate from a man aged 18 to 29 in good health.

The CDR3 DNA reads as TGTGCCAGCAGCTTCAGACGGGCAGGGAGGGATGAGCAGTTCTTC. Translation: CASSFRRAGRDEQFF. The V call is TRBV7-9, the J call TRBJ2-1; 7 bases are a match to TRBD2. Per the germline V gene, CDR1 is SEHNR and CDR2 is FQNEAQ (reference sequence). The CDR3 is 15 amino acids. After removal of 3 bases from V and 8 bases from J, the junction contained 10 bases not matched to a gene.

The gene calls are TRBV7-9 and TRBJ2-1, with a weak D call TRBD2 (5 bases). CDR3 size: 18 residues. The germline V and J ends were trimmed by 0 bases and 4 bases, with 19 bases remaining between them. Germline V lookup: CDR1 SEHNR, CDR2 FQNEAQ (reference sequence). The CDR3 coding sequence is TGTGCCAGCAGCTTAGCGTGGGGAGTAAATGGTAGTTACAATGAGCAGTTCTTC. As protein: CASSLAWGVNGSYNEQFF.

As for this clone: Other DNA sequences within the sample encode an identical CDR3. This chain links TRBV28 with TRBJ1-6; tentative D call: TRBD1 (6 bases). Germline V gene sequence: CDR1 MDHEN, CDR2 SYDVKM. Between the trimmed V and J ends, which lost 2 bases and 7 bases, there was a span of 12 bases. The CDR3 covers 15 residues. CDR3 bases: TGTGCCAGCAGTTTAGGGGGACAAGGGAATTCACCCCTCCACTTT. As protein: CASSLGGQGNSPLHF. Variable domain in full (rest from reference TRBV28 and TRBJ1-6): DVKVTQSSRYLVKRTGEKVFLECVQDMDHENMFWYRQDPGLGLRLIYFSYDVKMKEKGDIPEGYSVSREKKERFSLILESASTNQTSMYLCASSLGGQGNSPLHFGNGTRLTVT.

This clone is a singleton in its sample. The chain recombines TRBV30 with TRBJ1-3; D possibly corresponds to TRBD1 (6 bases). V was shortened by 0 bases and J by 2 bases, with 11 bases between the two germline ends. Germline-derived CDR1 and CDR2 are GTSNPN and SVGIG (reference sequence). The CDR3 contains 15 residues. The CDR3 loop is CAWSVRGAAGNTIYF. CDR3 nucleotide sequence: TGTGCCTGGAGTGTACGGGGGGCCGCTGGAAACACCATATATTTT.

This rearrangement joins TRBV30 to TRBJ2-1; 14 bases map to TRBD2. CDR3 length: 15 residues. The germline CDR1 and CDR2 sequences are GTSNPN and SVGIG (reference sequence). Germline trimming cut 4 bases from V and 8 bases from J; bases unmatched to any gene: 7. The CDR3 DNA follows: TGTGCCTGGACCCTGACTAGCGGGAGGGTTGATGAGCAGTTCTTC. Encoded protein: CAWTLTSGRVDEQFF.

In this sample, this clone turned up once. The V gene is TRBV15, the J gene TRBJ2-3; 9 bases fit TRBD2. V was pared by 8 bases and J by 5 bases, with 11 bases of the junction left unmatched. CDR1 is LNHNV, CDR2 YYDKDF, per germline (reference sequence). The CDR3 spans 15 residues. The CDR3 is CATRLSGGGVDTQYF. Here the CDR3 DNA reads TGTGCCACCCGCCTTAGCGGGGGCGGCGTAGATACGCAGTATTTT. Using reference TRBV15 and TRBJ2-3 for the parts outside the CDR3, the full variable domain is DAMVIQNPRYQVTQFGKPVTLSCSQTLNHNVMYWYQQKSSQAPKLLFHYYDKDFNNEADTPDNFQSRRPNTSFCFLDIRSPGLGDTAMYLCATRLSGGGVDTQYFGPGTRLTVL.

V is TRBV5-6 and J is TRBJ2-5, with 8 bases that match TRBD1. With 4 bases clipped from V and 5 bases from J, the junction kept 10 bases outside the gene matches. This CDR3 has 15 residues. Germline V gene sequence: CDR1 SGHDT, CDR2 YYEEEE. The chain's CDR3 is CASSPRQGWRETQYF. As DNA, the CDR3 is TGTGCCAGCAGCCCCCGACAGGGGTGGAGGGAGACCCAGTACTTC.

This clone has a single count. The V and J genes are TRBV10-2 and TRBJ2-2; 8 positions match TRBD1. The CDR3 has 17 residues. Looked up from germline, CDR1 is WSHSY and CDR2 is SAAADI. V lost 0 bases, J lost 5 bases, and 8 bases stayed unmatched. The CDR3 DNA is TGCGCCAGCAGTGAGTCCTTCGGACAGGGCGGGACCGGGGAGCTGTTTTTT. Protein: CASSESFGQGGTGELFF.

CDR3 sequence (DNA): TGCGCCAGCAGCCAAGGCGGACTAGCGGACTCCTCCTACGAGCAGTACTTC. It codes for CASSQGGLADSSYEQYF. The rearrangement uses TRBV4-1 and TRBJ2-7; 10 bases fit TRBD2. The CDR3 consists of 17 residues. Trimming cost V 1 base and J 0 bases; bases outside gene matches: 6. Germline assignment: CDR1 MGHRA and CDR2 YSYEKL.

About this clone itself: Distinct nucleotide sequences in the sample also encode this CDR3. V is TRBV18 and J is TRBJ2-7; D call uncertain. This CDR3 is 13 amino acids long. V was trimmed by 2 bases and J by 1 base, leaving 6 bases between them. Germline CDR1 is KGHSH and CDR2 is LQKENI. The CDR3 protein is CASSPGVSYEQYF. The CDR3 DNA reads TGTGCCAGCTCACCAGGGGTTTCCTACGAGCAGTACTTC.

The chain carries TRBV6-1 and TRBJ2-3; 8 nucleotides agree with TRBD2. Germline values: CDR1 MNHNS, CDR2 SASEGT. J lost 3 bases, V lost 4 bases, and 18 bases had no gene match. This CDR3 comprises 19 residues. This chain's CDR3 is CASSGGRVSGSIRTDTQYF. The CDR3 nucleotides are TGTGCCAGCAGTGGGGGACGAGTGAGCGGGAGTATCCGGACAGATACGCAGTATTTT.

In its sample, this clone was seen once. The chain carries TRBV5-4 and TRBJ1-2; 11 bases are shared with TRBD1. Germline V lookup: CDR1 SGHNT, CDR2 YYREEE (reference sequence). V lost 4 bases to trimming and J lost 1 base; unmatched junction nucleotides: 3. CDR3 length: 15 amino acids. CDR3 region: CASSKGTGGNYGYTF. CDR3 DNA: TGTGCCAGCAGCAAGGGGACAGGGGGTAACTATGGCTACACCTTC.

The V gene is TRBV28, the J gene TRBJ1-3; the match to TRBD1 covers 11 bases. V was clipped by 7 bases and J by 3 bases; unmatched bases: 8. CDR1 is MDHEN and CDR2 is SYDVKM in the germline V gene. The CDR3 spans 16 residues. The CDR3 DNA sequence: TGTGCCAGCAACACCGGGGACAGGGGGATTGGAAACACCATATATTTT. Protein product: CASNTGDRGIGNTIYF.

The chain has TRBV6-1 and TRBJ2-1; no reliable D call. The CDR3 has 11 amino acids. The V gene's germline CDR1 is MNHNS and CDR2 SASEGT. Trimming took 4 bases from V and 8 from J, leaving 6 bases between them. The CDR3 region has the DNA TGTGCCAGCAGTGCCAGAGATGAGCAGTTCTTC. Translated, it gives CASSARDEQFF.

DNA for the CDR3: TGTGCCAGCAGCCAGGACAGTTACTACGAGCAGTACTTC. It translates to CASSQDSYYEQYF. This chain connects TRBV7-9 to TRBJ2-7; weak D call: TRBD1 (6 bases). The V gene lost 5 bases and the J gene lost 3 bases, with 11 bases spanning the gap. The CDR3 sequence is 13 residues long. Germline loops: CDR1 SEHNR, CDR2 FQNEAQ (reference sequence). Variable domain in full (rest from reference TRBV7-9 and TRBJ2-7): DTGVSQNPRHKITKRGQNVTFRCDPISEHNRLYWYRQTLGQGPEFLTYFQNEAQLEKSRLLSDRFSAERPKGSFSTLEIQRTEQGDSAMYLCASSQDSYYEQYFGPGTRLTVT.

CDR3 in amino acids: CASSRADYGGYTF. The CDR3 region has the DNA TGTGCCAGCAGCCGGGCTGACTATGGGGGCTACACCTTC. This chain joins TRBV6-5 and TRBJ1-2; unclear D gene. Trimming took off 6 bases at V and 8 bases at J, with 16 bases between the two ends. Per germline, CDR1 MNHEY and CDR2 SVGAGI. This CDR3 is 13 amino acids long.

The CDR3 here is CASSLVGGGETQYF. The DNA of the CDR3 is TGTGCCAGCAGTTTGGTGGGGGGAGGGGAGACCCAGTACTTC. The V gene is TRBV6-6, the J gene TRBJ2-5; 7 bases line up with TRBD2. Germline trimming cut 4 bases from V and 5 bases from J; bases unmatched to any gene: 7. Germline lookup yields CDR1 MNHNY and CDR2 SVGAGI (reference sequence). The CDR3 is 14 amino acids.

The chain uses TRBV6-6 and TRBJ2-5, with TRBD1 identical over 9 bases. The J segment lost 2 bases and the V segment lost 3 bases, leaving 4 bases of the junction unmatched. The V gene's germline CDR1 is MNHNY and CDR2 SVGAGI (reference sequence). The CDR3 consists of 15 residues. CDR3 in amino acids: CASSYWTGEQETQYF. DNA of the CDR3: TGTGCCAGCAGTTATTGGACAGGGGAACAAGAGACCCAGTACTTC.

J is TRBJ1-6 and V is TRBV9; a weak D match, TRBD1 (6 bases). With 4 bases removed from V and 9 bases from J, the gap between germline ends came to 17 bases. Germline V gene lookup returns CDR1 SGDLS and CDR2 YYNGEE. The CDR3 covers 15 residues. The CDR3 is CASSSQGSAGSPLHF. CDR3 DNA: TGTGCCAGCAGCTCCCAGGGGTCGGCAGGTTCACCCCTCCACTTT.

The V and J genes are TRBV5-1 and TRBJ2-1; TRBD2 matches at 12 bases. The V gene end was trimmed by 0 bases and the J gene end by 5 bases; junction bases not matched to a gene: 6. CDR3 length equals 17 residues. The V gene's germline CDR1 is SGHRS and CDR2 YFSETQ. CDR3 sequence: CASSLGLAGVGHNEQFF. For the CDR3, the DNA is TGCGCCAGCAGCTTGGGACTAGCGGGAGTGGGGCACAATGAGCAGTTCTTC.

The gene calls are TRBV6-1 and TRBJ2-5; 7 bases are a match to TRBD2. Germline-derived CDR1 and CDR2 are MNHNS and SASEGT. Trimming cost V 2 bases and J 5 bases; bases outside gene matches: 2. This CDR3 is 13 amino acids long. In DNA form, the CDR3 reads TGTGCCAGCAGTGAAAGCGGGGCGGAGACCCAGTACTTC. Its translation: CASSESGAETQYF.

In its sample, this clone was seen a few times. Other DNA sequences in this specimen translate into the identical CDR3. The J gene is TRBJ1-2, the V gene TRBV5-1; D gene unclear. The CDR3 is made up of 13 amino acids. Trimming cost V 1 base and J 0 bases, with 4 bases left between them. Germline CDR1 SGHRS, CDR2 YFSETQ. The CDR3 sequence is CASSLQANYGYTF. As DNA, the CDR3 is TGCGCCAGCAGCTTGCAGGCTAACTATGGCTACACCTTC.

V is TRBV4-1 and J is TRBJ2-7, with 8 bases aligning to TRBD2. This CDR3 has 16 residues. Germline CDR1 is MGHRA and CDR2 is YSYEKL. The ends lost 0 bases at V and 1 base at J; junction bases unmatched: 5. The CDR3 bases are TGCGCCAGCAGCCAAGATAGGAGCGGGGGATCCTACGAGCAGTACTTC. This sequence encodes CASSQDRSGGSYEQYF.

This clone appeared once. This chain connects TRBV19 to TRBJ1-1; D not certain. Trimming took off 4 bases at V and 0 bases at J, with 9 bases between the two ends. This CDR3 comprises 14 residues. CDR1 and CDR2 from the germline V gene are LNHDA and SQIVND (reference sequence). CDR3 amino acids: CASSKAQMNTEAFF. The CDR3 DNA reads TGTGCCAGTAGTAAGGCCCAAATGAACACTGAAGCTTTCTTT.

J is TRBJ2-3 and V is TRBV2, with 8 bases lining up with TRBD2. This CDR3 region has 15 residues. V trimming: 6 bases; J trimming: 12 bases; junction bases outside the gene matches: 17. CDR1 is SNHLY, CDR2 FYNNEI, per germline. The CDR3 DNA is TGTGCCAGCAGACAGTTTAGCGGGACCTTTGAGAGCCAGTATTTT. Translating gives CASRQFSGTFESQYF.

CDR3 sequence reads: CASLKPGAQPQHF. The CDR3, as DNA: TGTGCCAGCCTGAAGCCCGGGGCCCAGCCCCAGCATTTT. The rearrangement joins TRBV6-1 to TRBJ1-5, with D maybe TRBD1 (5 bases). The CDR3 is 13 amino acids. V dropped 8 bases and J dropped 7 bases, with 15 bases sitting between them. Per the germline V gene, CDR1 is MNHNS and CDR2 is SASEGT.

The gene calls are TRBV4-2 and TRBJ2-1, with TRBD1 matching 7 bases. The junction had 3 bases not matched to a gene; V was cut back by 0 bases and J by 1 base. CDR3 size: 16 residues. The germline gives CDR1 LGHNA, CDR2 YNFKEQ. This CDR3 reads CASSQDFRGSYNEQFF. The CDR3 DNA sequence: TGTGCCAGCAGCCAAGACTTCAGGGGGTCCTACAATGAGCAGTTCTTC.